Only a few counts were recorded for the clone carrying this TCR beta chain. What it binds is not known. TCRdb re-called the RT-PCR reads through MiXCR, storing one row per CDR3 protein. The sample holds roughly 500,000 distinct CDR3 sequences, around 25% seen once. These data belong to a study of response to subunit inactivated influenza vaccine. There are 14 residues in the CDR3. Germline assignment: CDR1 DFQATT and CDR2 SNEGSKA (reference sequence). Deletions cut 3 bases from V and 0 bases from J, with 9 bases between. Findings of the study overall: It was suggested by the authors that few new T cells are recruited by each seasonal influenza vaccination.

The sample consisted of CD4+ T cells sorted from PBMCs, taken about 5 days after vaccination. The receptor was isolated from a man aged 45 to 65 who received an inactivated influenza vaccine. The chain couples TRBV20-1 to TRBJ2-1; the D gene could be TRBD1 or TRBD2 (5 bases each). CDR3 region: CSARRGGSYNEQFF. The CDR3 DNA is TGCAGTGCTAGGCGTGGGGGCTCCTACAATGAGCAGTTCTTC.